This T cell receptor beta chain was sequenced during a study of control samples from healthy donors and cancer patients. Sequencing was performed with immunoSEQ multiplex PCR; in TCRdb, only in-frame clones are kept and a portion is missing. The sample contains about 100,000 clones, roughly 87% of which appear only once. The germline V gene encodes CDR1 SGHDT and CDR2 YYEEEE. J lost 5 bases, V lost 2 bases, and 8 bases had no gene match. The CDR3 length is 16 residues. The sequenced material came from blood. This chain uses TRBV5-6 with TRBJ1-5, with TRBD1 matching over 9 bases. The sequence came from a woman aged 45-60 years in good health. The CDR3 nucleotides are TGTGCCAGCAGCTTATTTTCCGGGACAGGGTATCAGCCCCAGCATTTT. Translation gives CASSLFSGTGYQPQHF.